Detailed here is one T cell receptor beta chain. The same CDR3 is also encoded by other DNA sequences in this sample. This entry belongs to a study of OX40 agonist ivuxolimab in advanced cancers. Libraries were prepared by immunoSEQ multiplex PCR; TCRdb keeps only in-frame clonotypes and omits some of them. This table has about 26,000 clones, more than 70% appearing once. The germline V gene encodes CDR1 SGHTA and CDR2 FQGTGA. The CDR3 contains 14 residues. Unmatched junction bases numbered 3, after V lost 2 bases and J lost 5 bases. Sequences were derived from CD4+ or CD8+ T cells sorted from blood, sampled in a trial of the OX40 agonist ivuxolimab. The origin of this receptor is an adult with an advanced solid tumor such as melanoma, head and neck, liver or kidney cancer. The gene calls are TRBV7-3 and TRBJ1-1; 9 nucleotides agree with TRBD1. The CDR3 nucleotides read TGTGCCAGCAGCTTAGGGACAGGGCGGACTGAAGCTTTCTTT. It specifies CASSLGTGRTEAFF.